The rows below give T cell receptor beta chains drawn from one sample of a study of blood T cells in healthy people across ages. Each CDR3 protein is one row after TCRdb ran MiXCR on the 5' RACE reads. This table has more than 800,000 distinct CDR3 sequences, 40% to 45% appearing once. Input material: blood. Receptors were obtained from a woman aged 60-70 years in good health. The CDR3 runs from the conserved cysteine through the conserved F or W. D genes are given only for firm matches. Not all rows give a size; the values are once, few, many and, for expanded clones, a class.

TRBV18	TRBJ1-4	16	-	-	TGTGCCAGCTCACCTCGGGACGGATATTTCAATGAAAAACTGTTTTTT	CASSPRDGYFNEKLFF
TRBV29-1	TRBJ2-5	15	TRBD1	-	TGCAGCGTTGAAGATCGACAGGGGGGGTTCGAGACCCAGTACTTC	CSVEDRQGGFETQYF
TRBV3-1	TRBJ1-1	12	-	-	TGTGCCAGCAGCCATGGTGGCGGTGAAGCTTTCTTT	CASSHGGGEAFF
TRBV15	TRBJ2-5	15	-	-	TGTGCCACCAGCAGAGGCTGGGGGCCTCAAGAGACCCAGTACTTC	CATSRGWGPQETQYF
TRBV24-1	TRBJ2-7	14	-	-	TGTGCCACCAGTGATCGAAGACGGCCCTACGAGCAGTACTTC	CATSDRRRPYEQYF
TRBV2	TRBJ1-1	15	TRBD1	-	TGTGCCAGCAGTGACCCGGGACAGCCGAACACTGAAGCTTTCTTT	CASSDPGQPNTEAFF
TRBV29-1	TRBJ2-5	13	-	-	TGCAGCGTCCGCGACCTACGGAAAGAGACCCAGTACTTC	CSVRDLRKETQYF
TRBV12-3/TRBV12-4	TRBJ2-3	15	-	-	TGTGCCAGCAGTTCCGTAGCCAACCCCACAGATACGCAGTATTTT	CASSSVANPTDTQYF
TRBV10-3	TRBJ2-5	15	-	-	TGTGCCATCAGTGAGCTACTGGGGCCAAAAGAGACCCAGTACTTC	CAISELLGPKETQYF
TRBV12-3/TRBV12-4	TRBJ2-1	17	-	few	TGTGCCAGCAGTTTGGGGGCGGGGGACTCCTCCTACAATGAGCAGTTCTTC	CASSLGAGDSSYNEQFF